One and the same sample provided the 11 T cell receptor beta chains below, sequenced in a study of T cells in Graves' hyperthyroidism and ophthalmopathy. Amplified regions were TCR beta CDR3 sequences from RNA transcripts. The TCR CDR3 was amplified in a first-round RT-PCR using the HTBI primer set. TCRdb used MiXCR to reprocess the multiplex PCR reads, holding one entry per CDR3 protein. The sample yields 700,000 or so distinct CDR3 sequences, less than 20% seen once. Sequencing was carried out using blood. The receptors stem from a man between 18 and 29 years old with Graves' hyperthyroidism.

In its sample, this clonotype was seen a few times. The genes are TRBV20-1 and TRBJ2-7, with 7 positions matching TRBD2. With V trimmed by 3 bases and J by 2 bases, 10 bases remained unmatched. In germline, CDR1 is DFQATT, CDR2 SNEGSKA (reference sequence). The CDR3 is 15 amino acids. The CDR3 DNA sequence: TGCAGTGCTAGGGCTAGCGGCGAGGCAACCTACGAGCAGTACTTC. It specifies CSARASGEATYEQYF.

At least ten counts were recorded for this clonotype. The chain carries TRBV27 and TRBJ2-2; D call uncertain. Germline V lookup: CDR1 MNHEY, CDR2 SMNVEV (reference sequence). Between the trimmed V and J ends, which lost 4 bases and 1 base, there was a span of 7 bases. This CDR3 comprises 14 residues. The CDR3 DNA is TGTGCCAGCAGTTCGATCTTGAACACCGGGGAGCTGTTTTTT. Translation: CASSSILNTGELFF.

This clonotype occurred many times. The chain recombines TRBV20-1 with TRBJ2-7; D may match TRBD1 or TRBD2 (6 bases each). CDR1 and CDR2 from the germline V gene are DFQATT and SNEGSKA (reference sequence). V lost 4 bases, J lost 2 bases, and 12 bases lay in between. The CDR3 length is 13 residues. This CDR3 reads CSANGGEPYEQYF. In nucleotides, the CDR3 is TGCAGTGCTAACGGGGGCGAACCCTACGAGCAGTACTTC.

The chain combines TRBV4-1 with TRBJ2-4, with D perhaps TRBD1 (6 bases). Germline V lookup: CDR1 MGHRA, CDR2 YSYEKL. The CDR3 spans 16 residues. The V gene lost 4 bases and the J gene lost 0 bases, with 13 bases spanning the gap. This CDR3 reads CASSLGQPLAKNIQYF. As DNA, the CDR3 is TGCGCCAGCAGCCTAGGACAGCCACTAGCCAAAAACATTCAGTACTTC.

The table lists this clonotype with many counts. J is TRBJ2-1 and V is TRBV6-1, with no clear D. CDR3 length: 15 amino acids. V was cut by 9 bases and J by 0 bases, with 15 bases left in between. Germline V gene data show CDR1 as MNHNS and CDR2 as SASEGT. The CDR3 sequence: CASYEETSSYNEQFF. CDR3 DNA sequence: TGTGCCAGTTATGAAGAGACTTCCTCCTACAATGAGCAGTTCTTC.

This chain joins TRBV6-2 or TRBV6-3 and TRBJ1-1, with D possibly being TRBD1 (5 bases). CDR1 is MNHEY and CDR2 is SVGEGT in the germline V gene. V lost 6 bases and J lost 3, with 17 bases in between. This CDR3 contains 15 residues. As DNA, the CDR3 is TGTGCCAGCAGATCCGGGGTCTTCAGGGACACTGAAGCTTTCTTT. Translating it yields CASRSGVFRDTEAFF.

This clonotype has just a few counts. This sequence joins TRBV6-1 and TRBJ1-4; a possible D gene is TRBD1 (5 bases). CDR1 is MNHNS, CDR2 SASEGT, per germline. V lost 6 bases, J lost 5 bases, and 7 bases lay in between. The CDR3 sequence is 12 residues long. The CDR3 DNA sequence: TGTGCCAGCAGGGGGGTGAATGAAAAACTGTTTTTT. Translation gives CASRGVNEKLFF.

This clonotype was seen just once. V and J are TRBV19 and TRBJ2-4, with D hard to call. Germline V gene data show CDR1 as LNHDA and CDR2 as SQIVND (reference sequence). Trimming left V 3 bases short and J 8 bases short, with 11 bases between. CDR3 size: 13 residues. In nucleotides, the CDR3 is TGTGCCAGTAGTATGGATGGCCGGGACATTCAGTACTTC. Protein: CASSMDGRDIQYF.

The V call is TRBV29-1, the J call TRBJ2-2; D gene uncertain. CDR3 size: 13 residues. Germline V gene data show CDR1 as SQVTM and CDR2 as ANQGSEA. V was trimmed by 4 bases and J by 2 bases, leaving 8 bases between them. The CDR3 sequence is CSVVSPNTGELFF. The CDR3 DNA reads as TGCAGCGTTGTATCCCCTAACACCGGGGAGCTGTTTTTT.

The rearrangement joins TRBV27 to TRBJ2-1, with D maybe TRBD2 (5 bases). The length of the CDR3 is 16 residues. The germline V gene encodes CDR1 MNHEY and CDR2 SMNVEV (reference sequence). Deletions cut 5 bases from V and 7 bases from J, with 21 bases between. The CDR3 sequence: CASSGLELGLGNEQFF. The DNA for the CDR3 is TGTGCCAGCAGTGGCCTGGAACTAGGGTTGGGGAATGAGCAGTTCTTC.

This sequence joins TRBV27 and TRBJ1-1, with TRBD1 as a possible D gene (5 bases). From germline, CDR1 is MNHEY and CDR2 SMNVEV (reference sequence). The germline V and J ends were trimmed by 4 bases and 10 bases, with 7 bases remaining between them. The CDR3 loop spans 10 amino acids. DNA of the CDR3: TGTGCCAGCAGTTCGGGGGGAGCTTTCTTT. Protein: CASSSGGAFF.